These 21 T cell receptor beta chains originate from one sample sequenced in a study of cytomegalovirus exposure and HLA in healthy donors. A multiplex PCR was run with 60 Vbeta primers and 13 Jbeta primers. Generated by immunoSEQ multiplex PCR, the TCRdb table keeps only in-frame clones and is missing some. The table lists about 140,000 clones, almost 80% of them singletons. The specimen was PBMCs. These receptors were taken from a man between 18 and 35 years old in good health and CMV-seronegative.

V is TRBV29-1 and J is TRBJ2-5; D may be TRBD1 (6 bases). TRBJ2-7 explains the end of the DNA better; the J call may be wrong. Germline values: CDR1 SQVTM, CDR2 ANQGSEA. There are 15 residues in the CDR3. The CDR3 DNA reads TGCAGCGTTGTTTACCGACAGGAAAGCTCCTACGAGCAGTACTTC. This translates into CSVVYRQESSYEQYF.

The chain has TRBV5-1 and TRBJ2-5, with unresolved D. Germline loops: CDR1 SGHRS, CDR2 YFSETQ. Trimming pared 0 bases from V and 1 base from J, leaving 7 bases between. The CDR3 length is 14 residues. The CDR3 spells CASSLEPRQETQYF. The CDR3 DNA reads as TGCGCCAGCAGCTTGGAGCCCCGCCAAGAGACCCAGTACTTC.

This clone was seen a single time. The rearrangement uses TRBV6-1 and TRBJ1-1, with 10 bases identical to TRBD1. Trimming cost V 5 bases and J 6 bases; bases outside gene matches: 6. CDR1 MNHNS and CDR2 SASEGT come from the germline V gene. The length of the CDR3 is 14 residues. The CDR3 sequence: CASSLDRGLAEAFF. CDR3 in DNA: TGTGCCAGCAGTCTGGACAGGGGGTTGGCTGAAGCTTTCTTT.

Points on this clone: Other DNA sequences of this sample code for an identical CDR3. This rearrangement joins TRBV19 to TRBJ1-1; D unclear. The V gene lost 1 base and the J gene lost 5 bases, with 8 bases spanning the gap. The CDR3 totals 13 residues. Looked up from germline, CDR1 is LNHDA and CDR2 is SQIVND (reference sequence). This CDR3 reads CASSIGGGTEAFF. The CDR3 bases are TGTGCCAGTAGTATAGGAGGAGGAACTGAAGCTTTCTTT.

V and J are TRBV6-6 and TRBJ2-5; weak D call: TRBD2 (7 bases). CDR1 and CDR2 from the germline V gene are MNHNY and SVGAGI (reference sequence). Trimming left V 4 bases short and J 3 bases short, with 15 bases between. The CDR3 spans 15 residues. This CDR3 reads CASSSPQGREETQYF. CDR3 bases: TGTGCCAGCAGTTCACCCCAGGGGAGGGAAGAGACCCAGTACTTC.

The chain recombines TRBV5-1 with TRBJ1-2; no definite D call. V lost 6 bases and J lost 0, with 9 bases in between. Germline V gene data show CDR1 as SGHRS and CDR2 as YFSETQ. The CDR3 length is 13 residues. The CDR3 nucleotides are TGCGCCAGCATGGCAAATCCTAACTATGGCTACACCTTC. This translates into CASMANPNYGYTF.

The sample holds a few counts of this clone. The chain is built from TRBV5-1 and TRBJ2-1, with D possibly being TRBD1 (6 bases). Germline V gene sequence: CDR1 SGHRS, CDR2 YFSETQ. The ends were cut back, 0 bases at V and 10 bases at J, with 11 bases in the middle. The CDR3 extends over 13 amino acids. The CDR3 loop reads CASSLGSGEEQFF. CDR3 sequence (DNA): TGCGCCAGCAGCTTGGGGTCAGGGGAAGAGCAGTTCTTC.

The chain employs TRBV27 and TRBJ2-7, with a weak D call TRBD1 (5 bases). V was trimmed by 0 bases and J by 4 bases, leaving 13 bases between them. The CDR3 is made up of 15 amino acids. Germline V gene sequence: CDR1 MNHEY, CDR2 SMNVEV (reference sequence). CDR3 DNA sequence: TGTGCCAGCAGTTTATCGCCGGACAAGGGATACGAGCAGTACTTC. Encoded protein: CASSLSPDKGYEQYF.

This chain connects TRBV7-2 to TRBJ1-4; 7 nucleotides agree with TRBD1. Germline-derived CDR1 and CDR2 are SGHTA and FQGNSA. The CDR3 sequence is 18 residues long. The V segment lost 4 bases and the J segment 1 base; nucleotides outside the gene matches: 12. Here the CDR3 DNA reads TGTGCCAGCAGCTCAGACAGGGCCCGTAGAGGAACTAATGAAAAACTGTTTTTT. It specifies CASSSDRARRGTNEKLFF.

This clone was observed a single time. Lacking the conserved final phenylalanine or tryptophan, this CDR3 likely reflects a read error. This chain joins TRBV6-5 and TRBJ1-6; D perhaps matches TRBD1 (6 bases). V was shortened by 0 bases and J by 5 bases, with 8 bases between the two germline ends. There are 15 residues in the CDR3. Germline lookup yields CDR1 MNHEY and CDR2 SVGAGI. The CDR3 region is CASSYSGQNNSPLHL. The DNA of the CDR3 is TGTGCCAGCAGTTACTCAGGACAGAATAATTCACCCCTCCACCTT.

DNA for the CDR3: TGTGCCAGCAGCGGAAGGGGGTTCGGCCAAGCCTACGAGCAGTACTTC. It translates to CASSGRGFGQAYEQYF. V usage is TRBV13 and J usage is TRBJ2-5, with a tentative D call TRBD1 (6 bases). The DNA end lines up better with TRBJ2-7; the J call may be wrong. This CDR3 contains 16 residues. Germline V gene lookup returns CDR1 PRHDT and CDR2 FYEKMQ (reference sequence).

The genes are TRBV30 and TRBJ1-2; 7 bases match TRBD1. Unmatched junction bases numbered 7, after V lost 2 bases and J lost 4 bases. Germline loops: CDR1 GTSNPN, CDR2 SVGIG (reference sequence). CDR3 size: 14 residues. As DNA, the CDR3 is TGTGCCTGGAGTAACCACGGGACAGTCTATGGCTACACCTTC. Translation gives CAWSNHGTVYGYTF.

This chain links TRBV11-1 with TRBJ1-6; 9 positions agree with TRBD1. V was pared by 4 bases and J by 13 bases, with 5 bases of the junction left unmatched. In germline, CDR1 is SGHAT, CDR2 FQDESV (reference sequence). The length of the CDR3 is 13 residues. The CDR3 DNA reads TGTGCCAGCAGCTGGACAGGGGCCGGGCCCCTCCACTTT. Translating it yields CASSWTGAGPLHF.

The gene calls are TRBV25-1 and TRBJ2-3; D is undetermined. The CDR3 is 12 residues long. CDR1 MGHDK and CDR2 SYGVNS come from the germline V gene. V lost 6 bases, J lost 2 bases, and 6 bases lay in between. The CDR3 loop is CASRSSTDTQYF. The CDR3, as DNA: TGTGCCAGCAGATCCTCCACAGATACGCAGTATTTT. Full variable domain (outside the CDR3, taken from reference TRBV25-1 and TRBJ2-3): EADIYQTPRYLVIGTGKKITLECSQTMGHDKMYWYQQDPGMELHLIHYSYGVNSTEKGDLSSESTVSRIRTEHFPLTLESARPSHTSQYLCASRSSTDTQYFGPGTRLTVL.

The V call is TRBV29-1, the J call TRBJ2-2; TRBD2 matches at 7 bases. With V trimmed by 7 bases and J by 4 bases, 3 bases remained unmatched. The CDR3 consists of 12 residues. Per the germline V gene, CDR1 is SQVTM and CDR2 is ANQGSEA. The CDR3, as DNA: TGCAGCGCGGGGGAGGGCACCGGGGAGCTGTTTTTT. It codes for CSAGEGTGELFF.

The V and J genes are TRBV19 and TRBJ1-1; 7 nucleotides match TRBD1. With 8 bases clipped from V and 3 bases from J, the junction kept 15 bases outside the gene matches. This CDR3 is built from 16 residues. Germline CDR1 is LNHDA and CDR2 is SQIVND (reference sequence). The DNA for the CDR3 is TGTGCCAGTTCCCCCCCGAGGCCACAGGGGTACACTGAAGCTTTCTTT. Residues: CASSPPRPQGYTEAFF.

The chain couples TRBV5-1 to TRBJ1-3; D uncertain. Germline V CDR1 and CDR2: SGHRS, YFSETQ. V shed 6 bases and J shed 0 bases, with 10 bases lying between them. The CDR3 has 14 amino acids. The CDR3 spells CASTGGDSGNTIYF. CDR3 nucleotide sequence: TGCGCCAGCACTGGAGGAGACTCTGGAAACACCATATATTTT.

The V call is TRBV10-3, the J call TRBJ1-1; perhaps TRBD1 as D (6 bases). The CDR3 totals 14 residues. With 7 bases removed from V and 6 bases from J, the gap between germline ends came to 18 bases. In germline, CDR1 is ENHRY, CDR2 SYGVKD. The CDR3 region has the DNA TGTGCCATCAACGGGGGGGCGGACACGGCTGAAGCTTTCTTT. Translation: CAINGGADTAEAFF.

In this sample, this clone turned up once. The chain joins TRBV2 to TRBJ2-1; 7 bases are shared with TRBD1. The germline gives CDR1 SNHLY, CDR2 FYNNEI. The CDR3 runs 14 residues. Losses at the gene ends were 4 bases for V and 5 bases for J; bases not matched to a gene: 5. The CDR3 coding sequence is TGTGCCAGCAGTGCCATCGGGACAGACAATGAGCAGTTCTTC. It codes for CASSAIGTDNEQFF.

V is TRBV5-1 and J is TRBJ1-2, with unresolved D. The CDR3 loop spans 17 amino acids. V lost 2 bases, J lost 0 bases, and 17 bases lay in between. Germline assignment: CDR1 SGHRS and CDR2 YFSETQ. CDR3 amino acids: CASSLSPSNQANYGYTF. CDR3 coding DNA: TGCGCCAGCAGCTTATCCCCCAGTAACCAAGCTAACTATGGCTACACCTTC.

V usage is TRBV5-6 and J usage is TRBJ1-1, with a tentative D call TRBD1 (6 bases). Germline V CDR1 and CDR2: SGHDT, YYEEEE. Deletions cut 0 bases from V and 9 bases from J, with 9 bases between. The CDR3 is 12 residues long. The CDR3 sequence: CASSLVQGKAFF. CDR3 DNA sequence: TGTGCCAGCAGCTTGGTACAGGGCAAAGCTTTCTTT. The whole variable domain, remainder taken from reference TRBV5-6 and TRBJ1-1, is DAGVTQSPTHLIKTRGQQVTLRCSPKSGHDTVSWYQQALGQGPQFIFQYYEEEERQRGNFPDRFSGHQFPNYSSELNVNALLLGDSALYLCASSLVQGKAFFGQGTRLTVV.